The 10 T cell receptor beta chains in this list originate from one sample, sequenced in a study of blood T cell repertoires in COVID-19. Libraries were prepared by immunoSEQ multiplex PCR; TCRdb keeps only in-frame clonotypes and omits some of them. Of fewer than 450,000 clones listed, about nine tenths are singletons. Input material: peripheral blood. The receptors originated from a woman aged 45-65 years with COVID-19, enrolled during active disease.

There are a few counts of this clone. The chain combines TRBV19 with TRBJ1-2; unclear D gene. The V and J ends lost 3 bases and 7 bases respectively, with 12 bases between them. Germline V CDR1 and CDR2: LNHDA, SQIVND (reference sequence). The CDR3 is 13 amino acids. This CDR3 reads CASSIPPYSGYTF. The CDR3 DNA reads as TGTGCCAGTAGTATCCCCCCCTATAGTGGCTACACCTTC.

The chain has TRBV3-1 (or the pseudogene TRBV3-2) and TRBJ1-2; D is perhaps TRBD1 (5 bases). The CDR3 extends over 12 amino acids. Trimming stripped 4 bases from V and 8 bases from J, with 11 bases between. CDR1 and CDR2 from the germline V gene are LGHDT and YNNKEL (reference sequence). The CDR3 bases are TGTGCCAGCAGCCGGGGACTGCTGGGCTACACCTTC. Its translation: CASSRGLLGYTF.

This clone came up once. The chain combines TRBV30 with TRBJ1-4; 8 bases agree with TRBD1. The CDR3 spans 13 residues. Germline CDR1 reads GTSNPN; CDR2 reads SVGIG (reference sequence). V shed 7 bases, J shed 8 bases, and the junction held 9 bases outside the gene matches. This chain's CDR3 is CAFRQGAGEKLFF. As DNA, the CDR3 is TGTGCCTTCCGTCAGGGGGCGGGGGAAAAACTGTTTTTT.

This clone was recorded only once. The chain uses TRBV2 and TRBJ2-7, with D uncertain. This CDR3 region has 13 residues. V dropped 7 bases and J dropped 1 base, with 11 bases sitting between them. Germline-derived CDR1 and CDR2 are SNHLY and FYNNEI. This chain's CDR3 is CASKSSGSYEQYF. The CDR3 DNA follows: TGTGCCAGCAAGTCATCGGGTTCCTACGAGCAGTACTTC.

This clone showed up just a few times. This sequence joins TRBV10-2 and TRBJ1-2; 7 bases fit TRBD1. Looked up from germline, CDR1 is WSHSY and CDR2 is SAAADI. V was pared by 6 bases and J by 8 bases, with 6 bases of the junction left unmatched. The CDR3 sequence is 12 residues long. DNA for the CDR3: TGCGCCAGCAGAACAGGGGAACGGGGCTACACCTTC. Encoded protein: CASRTGERGYTF.

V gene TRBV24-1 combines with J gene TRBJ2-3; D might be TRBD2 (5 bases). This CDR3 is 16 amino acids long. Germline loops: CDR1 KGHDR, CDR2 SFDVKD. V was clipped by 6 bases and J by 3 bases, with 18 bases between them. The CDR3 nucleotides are TGTGCCACCAGTACCCACGGAAGCGGTGGAACAGATACGCAGTATTTT. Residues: CATSTHGSGGTDTQYF.

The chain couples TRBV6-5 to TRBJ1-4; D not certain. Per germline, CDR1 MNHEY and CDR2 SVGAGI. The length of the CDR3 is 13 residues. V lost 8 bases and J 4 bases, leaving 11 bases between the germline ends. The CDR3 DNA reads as TGTGCCAGCTGGGGAGGCATTAATGAAAAACTGTTTTTT. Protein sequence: CASWGGINEKLFF.

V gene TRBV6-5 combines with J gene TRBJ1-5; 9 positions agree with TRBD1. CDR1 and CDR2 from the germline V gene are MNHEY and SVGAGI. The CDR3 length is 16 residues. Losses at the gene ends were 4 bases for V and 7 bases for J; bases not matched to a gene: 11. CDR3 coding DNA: TGTGCCAGCAGTTGGACAGGGGCCGCCACCGGACAGCCCCAGCATTTT. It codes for CASSWTGAATGQPQHF.

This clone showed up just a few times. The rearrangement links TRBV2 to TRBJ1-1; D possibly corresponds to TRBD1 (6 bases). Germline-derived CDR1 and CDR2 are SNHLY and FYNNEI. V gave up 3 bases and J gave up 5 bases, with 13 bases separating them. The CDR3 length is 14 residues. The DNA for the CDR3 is TGTGCCAGCAGTGACCAGGGGATAGGGACTGAAGCTTTCTTT. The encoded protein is CASSDQGIGTEAFF.

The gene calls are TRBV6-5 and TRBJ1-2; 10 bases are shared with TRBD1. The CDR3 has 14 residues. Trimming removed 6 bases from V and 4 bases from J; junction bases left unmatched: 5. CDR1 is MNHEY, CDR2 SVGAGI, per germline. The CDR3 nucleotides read TGTGCCAGCAGGGAGGGACAGGGGATCTATGGCTACACCTTC. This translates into CASREGQGIYGYTF.